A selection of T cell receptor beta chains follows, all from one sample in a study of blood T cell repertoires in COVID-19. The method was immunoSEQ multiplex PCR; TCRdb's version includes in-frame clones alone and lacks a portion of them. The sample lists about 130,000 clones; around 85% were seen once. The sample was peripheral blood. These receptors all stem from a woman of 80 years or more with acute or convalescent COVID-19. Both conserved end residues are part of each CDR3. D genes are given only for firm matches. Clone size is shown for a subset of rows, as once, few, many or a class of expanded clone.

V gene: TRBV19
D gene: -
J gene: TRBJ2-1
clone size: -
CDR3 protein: CATRASSYNEQFF
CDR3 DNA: TGTGCCACCAGAGCGAGCTCCTACAATGAGCAGTTCTTC

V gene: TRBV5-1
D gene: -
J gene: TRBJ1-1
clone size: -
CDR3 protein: CASKEERNTEAFF
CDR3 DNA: TGCGCCAGCAAGGAGGAGAGGAACACTGAAGCTTTCTTT

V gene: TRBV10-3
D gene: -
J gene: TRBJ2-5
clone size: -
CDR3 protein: CAISDRGLGTQYF
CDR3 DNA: TGTGCCATCAGTGACAGGGGTTTGGGGACCCAGTACTTC

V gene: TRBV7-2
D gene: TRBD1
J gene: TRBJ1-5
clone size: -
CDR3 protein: CASSTGQGRYQPQHF
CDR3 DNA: TGTGCCAGCAGCACTGGACAGGGGCGGTATCAGCCCCAGCATTTT

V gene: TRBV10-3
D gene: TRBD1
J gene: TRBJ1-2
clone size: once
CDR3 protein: CATLLGTGGDGYTF
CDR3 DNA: TGTGCCACCCTCTTGGGGACAGGGGGCGATGGCTACACCTTC

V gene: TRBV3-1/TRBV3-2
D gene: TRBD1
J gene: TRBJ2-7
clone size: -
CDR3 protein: CASSFSGTGEHEQYF
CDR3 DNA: TGTGCCAGCAGCTTTTCCGGGACAGGGGAACACGAGCAGTACTTC

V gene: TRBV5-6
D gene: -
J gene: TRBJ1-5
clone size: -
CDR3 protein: CASSAFSQYSNQPQHF
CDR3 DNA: TGTGCCAGCAGTGCCTTTAGTCAATATAGCAATCAGCCCCAGCATTTT

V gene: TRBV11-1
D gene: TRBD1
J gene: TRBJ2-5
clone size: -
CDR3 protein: CASSTTGEVETQYF
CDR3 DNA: TGTGCCAGCAGCACGACAGGGGAAGTGGAGACCCAGTACTTC

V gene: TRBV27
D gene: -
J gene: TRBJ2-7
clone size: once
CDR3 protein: CASSFEEGGTYEQYF
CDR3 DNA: TGTGCCAGCAGTTTTGAAGAGGGGGGGACCTACGAGCAGTACTTC

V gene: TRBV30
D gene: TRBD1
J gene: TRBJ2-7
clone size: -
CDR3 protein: CAWSVPGQGAWEQYF
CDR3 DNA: TGTGCCTGGAGTGTACCGGGACAGGGGGCGTGGGAGCAGTACTTC

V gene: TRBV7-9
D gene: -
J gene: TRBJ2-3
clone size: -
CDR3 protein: CASSLVQGPDTQYF
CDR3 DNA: TGTGCCAGCAGCTTAGTACAGGGTCCGGATACGCAGTATTTT

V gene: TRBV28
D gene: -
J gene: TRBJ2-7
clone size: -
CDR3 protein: CASSSSTGIAYEQYF
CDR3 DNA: TGTGCCAGCAGTTCCTCGACAGGTATCGCCTACGAGCAGTACTTC

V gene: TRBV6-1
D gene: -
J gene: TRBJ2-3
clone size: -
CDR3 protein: CASSELSQGSKDTQYF
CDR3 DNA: TGTGCCAGCAGTGAACTATCCCAGGGGTCGAAAGATACGCAGTATTTT

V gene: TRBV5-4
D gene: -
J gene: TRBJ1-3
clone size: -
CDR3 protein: CASSWEGGTTSRNTIYF
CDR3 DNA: TGTGCCAGCAGCTGGGAGGGGGGAACTACCTCGAGAAACACCATATATTTT

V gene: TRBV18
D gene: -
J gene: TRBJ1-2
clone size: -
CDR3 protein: CASSPGDGYTF
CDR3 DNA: TGTGCCAGCTCCCCCGGGGATGGCTACACCTTC

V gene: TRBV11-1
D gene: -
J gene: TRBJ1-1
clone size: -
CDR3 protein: CASSLDVREGTEAFF
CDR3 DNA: TGTGCCAGCAGCTTAGATGTCAGGGAAGGCACTGAAGCTTTCTTT

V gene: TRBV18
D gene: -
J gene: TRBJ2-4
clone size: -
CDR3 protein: CASSPLGRPKNIQYF
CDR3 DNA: TGTGCCAGCTCACCATTAGGGAGGCCAAAAAACATTCAGTACTTC

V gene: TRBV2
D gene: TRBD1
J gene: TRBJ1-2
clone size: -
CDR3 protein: CASSPQGASSYTF
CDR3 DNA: TGTGCCAGCAGTCCTCAGGGGGCGTCGAGCTACACCTTC

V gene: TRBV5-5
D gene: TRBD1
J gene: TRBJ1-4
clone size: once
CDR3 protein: CASSLQGLSGEKLFF
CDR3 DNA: TGTGCCAGCAGCTTACAGGGGTTATCTGGTGAAAAACTGTTTTTT

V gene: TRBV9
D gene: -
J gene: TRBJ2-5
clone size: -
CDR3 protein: CASSADSASTKTQYF
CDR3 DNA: TGTGCCAGCAGCGCCGACAGCGCCTCTACGAAGACCCAGTACTTC

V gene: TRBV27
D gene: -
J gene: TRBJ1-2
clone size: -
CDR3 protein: CASGGNYGYTF
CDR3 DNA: TGTGCCAGCGGGGGGAACTATGGCTACACCTTC

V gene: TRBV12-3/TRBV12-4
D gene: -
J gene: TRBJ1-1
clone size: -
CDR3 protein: CASSFRGGTEAFF
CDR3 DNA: TGTGCCAGCAGTTTTCGCGGGGGCACTGAAGCTTTCTTT

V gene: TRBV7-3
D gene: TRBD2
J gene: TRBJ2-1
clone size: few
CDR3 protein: CASRLSGSSYNEQFF
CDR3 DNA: TGTGCCAGTAGGCTTAGCGGGAGCTCCTACAATGAGCAGTTCTTC

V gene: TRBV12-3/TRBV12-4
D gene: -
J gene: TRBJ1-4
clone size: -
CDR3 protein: CASSGHWNEKLFF
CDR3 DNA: TGTGCCAGCAGCGGACACTGGAATGAAAAACTGTTTTTT

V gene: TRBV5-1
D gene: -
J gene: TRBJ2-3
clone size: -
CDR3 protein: CASSFGQRTDTQYF
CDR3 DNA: TGCGCCAGCAGCTTTGGACAGCGCACAGATACGCAGTATTTT

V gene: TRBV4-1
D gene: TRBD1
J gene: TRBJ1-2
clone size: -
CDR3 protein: CASSQENRGYGYTF
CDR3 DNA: TGCGCCAGCAGCCAAGAAAACAGGGGATATGGCTACACCTTC

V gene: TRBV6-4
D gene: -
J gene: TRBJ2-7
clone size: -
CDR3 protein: CASSDSSRRVHEQYF
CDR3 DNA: TGTGCCAGCAGTGACTCGAGCAGGAGGGTCCACGAGCAGTACTTC

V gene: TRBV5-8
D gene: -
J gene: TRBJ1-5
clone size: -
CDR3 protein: CASSLYEGDQPQHF
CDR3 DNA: TGTGCCAGCAGCTTGTATGAGGGAGATCAGCCCCAGCATTTT

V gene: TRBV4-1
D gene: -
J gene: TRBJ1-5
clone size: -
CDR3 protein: CASSHPGESNQPQHF
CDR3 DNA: TGCGCCAGCAGCCACCCAGGGGAGAGCAATCAGCCCCAGCATTTT

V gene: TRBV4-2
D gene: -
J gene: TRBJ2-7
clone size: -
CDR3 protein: CASSQAAMGGYERDEQYF
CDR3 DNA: TGTGCCAGCAGCCAAGCCGCTATGGGGGGTTACGAGCGTGACGAGCAGTACTTC

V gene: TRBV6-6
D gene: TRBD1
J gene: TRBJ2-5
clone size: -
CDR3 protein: CASSLGGTGYQTQYF
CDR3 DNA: TGTGCCAGCAGCCTTGGGGGGACAGGTTACCAGACCCAGTACTTC

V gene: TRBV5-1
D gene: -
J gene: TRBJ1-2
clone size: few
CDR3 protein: CASSFGGIYGYTF
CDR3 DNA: TGCGCCAGCAGCTTCGGCGGGATCTATGGCTACACCTTC

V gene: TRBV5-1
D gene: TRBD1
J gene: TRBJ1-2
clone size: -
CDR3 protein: CASSLQGADGYTF
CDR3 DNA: TGCGCCAGCAGCTTGCAGGGGGCCGATGGCTACACCTTC

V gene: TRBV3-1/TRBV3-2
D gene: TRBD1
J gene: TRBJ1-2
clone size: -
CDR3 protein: CASSPSGTGGIGYTF
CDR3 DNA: TGTGCCAGCAGCCCTTCCGGGACAGGGGGGATTGGCTACACCTTC

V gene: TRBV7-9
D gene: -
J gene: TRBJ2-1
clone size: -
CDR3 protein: CASITQGYNEQFF
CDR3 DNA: TGTGCCAGCATCACCCAGGGCTACAATGAGCAGTTCTTC

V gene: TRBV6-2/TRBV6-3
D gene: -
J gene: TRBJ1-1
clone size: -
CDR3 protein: CASSLQMNTEAFF
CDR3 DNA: TGTGCCAGCAGTCTACAGATGAACACTGAAGCTTTCTTT

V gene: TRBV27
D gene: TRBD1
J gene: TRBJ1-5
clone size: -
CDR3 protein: CARQHGTEEYSNQPQHF
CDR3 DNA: TGTGCCAGGCAACACGGGACAGAGGAGTATAGCAATCAGCCCCAGCATTTT

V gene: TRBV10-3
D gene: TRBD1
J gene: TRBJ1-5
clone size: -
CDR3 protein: CAISPDRGQPQHF
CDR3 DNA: TGTGCCATCAGCCCGGACAGGGGTCAGCCCCAGCATTTT

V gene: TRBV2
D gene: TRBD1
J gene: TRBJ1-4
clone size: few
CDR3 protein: CASSAPGQGGEKLFF
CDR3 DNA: TGTGCCAGCAGTGCCCCGGGACAGGGAGGTGAAAAACTGTTTTTT

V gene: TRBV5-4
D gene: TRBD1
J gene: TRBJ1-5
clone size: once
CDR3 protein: CASSHPTGEDQPQHF
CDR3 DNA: TGTGCCAGCAGCCACCCGACAGGGGAGGATCAGCCCCAGCATTTT

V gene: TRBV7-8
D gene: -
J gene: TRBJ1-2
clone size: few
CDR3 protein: CASSLVTENYGYTF
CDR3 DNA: TGTGCCAGCAGCTTAGTGACAGAGAACTATGGCTACACCTTC

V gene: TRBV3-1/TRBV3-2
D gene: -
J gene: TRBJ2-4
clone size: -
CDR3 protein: CASSQEGGTAKNIQYF
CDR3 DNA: TGTGCCAGCAGCCAAGAGGGCGGGACAGCCAAAAACATTCAGTACTTC

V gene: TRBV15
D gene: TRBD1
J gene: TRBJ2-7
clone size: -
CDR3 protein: CATSRVTDRVYEQYF
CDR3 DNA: TGTGCCACCAGCCGGGTGACGGACAGGGTCTACGAGCAGTACTTC

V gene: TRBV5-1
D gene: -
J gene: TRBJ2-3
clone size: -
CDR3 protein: CASSRGWVAQSDTQYF
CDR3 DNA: TGCGCCAGCAGCCGGGGTTGGGTCGCGCAGTCAGATACGCAGTATTTT